The clone carrying this T cell receptor beta chain was observed a few times. The antigen is undetermined. The sample originates from a study of response to subunit inactivated influenza vaccine. The CDR3 is 14 residues long. V shed 5 bases, J shed 8 bases, and the junction held 10 bases outside the gene matches. Study observations and caveats: Authors suggested seasonal influenza vaccinations each recruit few new T cells.

One entry per CDR3 protein, called by TCRdb with MiXCR from the RT-PCR reads. The table lists about 700,000 distinct CDR3 sequences, approximately 15% of them singletons, with 5.5% to 7% in the top ten. This clonotype originated in a man aged 50 or older who received an inactivated influenza vaccine. The rearrangement joins TRBV12-3 or TRBV12-4 to TRBJ1-2; TRBD1 agrees at 8 bases. The material sequenced was PBMCs from blood, taken less than 15 days before vaccination. CDR3 sequence reads: CASSHGTGAWGYTF. CDR3 DNA sequence: TGTGCCAGCAGTCACGGGACAGGCGCCTGGGGCTACACCTTC.